Presented here are 3 T cell receptor beta chains from one specimen sequenced in a study of tumor-infiltrating lymphocytes in primary liver carcinoma (dated by TCRdb to 2016 to 2017). The data were produced on an Illumina HiSeq 2500. TCRbeta-specific cDNA was reverse-transcribed from about 500 ng total RNA using a constant-region primer and ProtoScript II reverse transcriptase. Three nested multiplex PCR rounds, following a slightly modified ARM-PCR procedure, were used to build the TCRbeta libraries. The first two PCR rounds used multiplex TRBV1-TRBV30 forward primers with a Cbeta reverse primer, each for approximately 11 cycles. TCRdb trimmed the raw reads at Q25, called clones with MiXCR and kept productive beta chains. Rows merge per CDR3 protein into single entries with the most common DNA and genes. The sample table contains 300,000 to 350,000 distinct CDR3 sequences; only one count was recorded for 65% of them. About 6% of the sample comes from the top ten.

TRIzol reagent was used to extract blood RNA from unsorted whole blood, while the DNeasy Blood & Tissue kit provided the germline DNA. Sequencing was done on a sample of peripheral blood. These receptors were collected from a man between 40 and 49 years old with primary liver carcinoma and hepatitis B virus infection.

Worth noting for this clonotype: This may arise from a read error, as a much more abundant clone is one base away. Likely a read error: the CDR3 ends without its conserved phenylalanine or tryptophan. V and J are TRBV28 and TRBJ2-1; TRBD1 is a possible D gene (6 bases). TRBJ2-7 matches the DNA end more closely, so the J call is doubtful. The V gene's germline CDR1 is MDHEN and CDR2 SYDVKM. The CDR3 sequence is 15 residues long. The CDR3 protein is CASSLQGFAEYEQYS. Here the CDR3 DNA reads TGTGCCAGCAGTCTACAGGGTTTTGCGGAATACGAGCAGTACTCC.

The chain joins TRBV29-1 to TRBJ2-7; tentative D call: TRBD2 (5 bases). V was shortened by 5 bases and J by 6 bases, with 14 bases between the two germline ends. In germline, CDR1 is SQVTM, CDR2 ANQGSEA. This CDR3 has 12 amino acids. CDR3 coding DNA: TGCAGCGTTTTCACTAGACGAGGCGAGCAGTACTTC. As protein: CSVFTRRGEQYF.

This clonotype was seen ten or more times. This chain links TRBV4-2 with TRBJ1-1; no firm D call. The V end lost 0 bases, the J end lost 1 base, and 9 bases lay between the germline ends. The CDR3 extends over 15 amino acids. Germline V gives CDR1 LGHNA, CDR2 YNFKEQ. The CDR3 nucleotides are TGTGCCAGCAGCCAAGATTGGACGAGGAACACTGAAGCTTTCTTT. It yields the protein CASSQDWTRNTEAFF.